This TCR beta chain was recorded in a study of early T cells in non-severe SARS-CoV-2 infection. About the study: Sequencing of unsorted whole blood was done on bulk RNA, leaving chains unpaired.

Broader study findings: Clonotype matching in VDJdb favored anti-spike CD8 responses and did not capture private and CD4 specificities.

The CDR3 is 15 residues long. Germline CDR1 reads SGHAT; CDR2 reads FQNNGV. V was clipped by 5 bases and J by 4 bases; unmatched bases: 4. As for this clonotype: Antigen unknown.

The TCR library protocol was used to attach unique molecular identifiers. These identifiers were attached to individual cDNA molecules. TCRdb re-called the 5' RACE reads through MiXCR, storing one row per CDR3 protein. The sample records around 80,000 distinct CDR3 sequences, more than 9% being singletons. The chain is built from TRBV11-2 and TRBJ2-6, with 8 positions matching TRBD1. The clonotype comes from an adult who was a healthcare worker with PCR-confirmed SARS-CoV-2 infection or an uninfected control (not recorded which). Sequenced here: whole blood, sampled at baseline. CDR3 residues: CASSPRGRGANVLTF. DNA for the CDR3: TGTGCCAGCAGCCCCAGGGGGCGGGGGGCCAACGTCCTGACTTTC. Combining the CDR3 with reference TRBV11-2 and TRBJ2-6 gives the whole variable domain EAGVAQSPRYKIIEKRQSVAFWCNPISGHATLYWYQQILGQGPKLLIQFQNNGVVDDSQLPKDRFSAERLKGVDSTLKIQPAKLEDSAVYLCASSPRGRGANVLTFGAGSRLTVL.